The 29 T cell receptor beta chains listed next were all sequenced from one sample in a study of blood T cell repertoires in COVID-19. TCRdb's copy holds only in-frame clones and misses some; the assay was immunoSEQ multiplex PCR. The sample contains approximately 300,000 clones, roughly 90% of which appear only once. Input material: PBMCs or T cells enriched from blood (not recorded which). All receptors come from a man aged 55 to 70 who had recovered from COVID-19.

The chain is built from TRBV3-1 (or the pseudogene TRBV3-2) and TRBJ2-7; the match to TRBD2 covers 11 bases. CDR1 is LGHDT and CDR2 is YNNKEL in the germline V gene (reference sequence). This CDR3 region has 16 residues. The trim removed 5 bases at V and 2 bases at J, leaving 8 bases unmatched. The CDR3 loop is CASSVAGTSGAYEQYF. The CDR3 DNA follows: TGTGCCAGCAGCGTCGCCGGGACTAGCGGAGCCTACGAGCAGTACTTC.

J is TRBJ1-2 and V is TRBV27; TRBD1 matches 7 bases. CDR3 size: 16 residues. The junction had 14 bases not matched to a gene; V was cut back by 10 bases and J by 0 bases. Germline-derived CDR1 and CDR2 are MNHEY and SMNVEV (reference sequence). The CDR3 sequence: CATRGDTPVANYGYTF. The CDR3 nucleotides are TGTGCCACCAGGGGGGACACTCCAGTAGCTAACTATGGCTACACCTTC.

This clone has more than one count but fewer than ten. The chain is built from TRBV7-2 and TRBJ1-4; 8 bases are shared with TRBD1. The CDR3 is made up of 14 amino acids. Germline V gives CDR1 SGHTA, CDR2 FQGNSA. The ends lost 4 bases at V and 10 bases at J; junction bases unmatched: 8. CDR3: CASSSTGEWGKLFF. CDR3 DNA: TGTGCCAGCAGCTCGACAGGGGAATGGGGAAAACTGTTTTTT.

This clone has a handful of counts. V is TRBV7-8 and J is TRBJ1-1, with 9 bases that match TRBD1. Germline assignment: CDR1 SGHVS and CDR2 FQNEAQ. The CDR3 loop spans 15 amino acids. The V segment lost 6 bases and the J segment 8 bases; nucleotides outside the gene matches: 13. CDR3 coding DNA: TGTGCCAGCAGTCTCCTTGGGACAGGGAGTATGGAAGCTTTCTTT. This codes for CASSLLGTGSMEAFF. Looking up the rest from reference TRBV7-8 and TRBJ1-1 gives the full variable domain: GAGVSQSPRYKVAKRGQDVALRCDPISGHVSLFWYQQALGQGPEFLTYFQNEAQLDKSGLPSDRFFAERPEGSVSTLKIQRTQQEDSAVYLCASSLLGTGSMEAFFGQGTRLTVV.

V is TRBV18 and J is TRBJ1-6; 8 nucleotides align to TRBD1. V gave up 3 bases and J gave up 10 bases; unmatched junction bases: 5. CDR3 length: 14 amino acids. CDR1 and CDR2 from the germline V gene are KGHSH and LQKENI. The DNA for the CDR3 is TGTGCCAGCTCACCGACGGACAGGGACTCACCCCTCCACTTT. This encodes CASSPTDRDSPLHF.

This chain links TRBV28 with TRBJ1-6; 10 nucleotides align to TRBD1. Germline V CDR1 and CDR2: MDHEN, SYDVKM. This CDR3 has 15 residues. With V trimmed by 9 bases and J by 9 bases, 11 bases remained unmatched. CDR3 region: CASSPRDRGSSPLHF. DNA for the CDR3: TGTGCCAGTAGCCCCCGGGACAGGGGAAGTTCACCCCTCCACTTT.

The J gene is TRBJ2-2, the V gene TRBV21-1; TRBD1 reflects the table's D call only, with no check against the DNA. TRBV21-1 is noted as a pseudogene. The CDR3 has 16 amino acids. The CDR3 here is CASSQRQGLGTGELFF. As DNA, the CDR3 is TGTGCCAGCAGCCAAAGGCAGGGGTTGGGCACCGGGGAGCTGTTTTTT.

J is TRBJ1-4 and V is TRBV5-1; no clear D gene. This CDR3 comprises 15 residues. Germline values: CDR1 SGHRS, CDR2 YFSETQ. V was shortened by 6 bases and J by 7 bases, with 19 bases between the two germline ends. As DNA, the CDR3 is TGCGCCAGCACCCCTGGAGGTACCGGCGGTGAAAAACTGTTTTTT. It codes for CASTPGGTGGEKLFF.

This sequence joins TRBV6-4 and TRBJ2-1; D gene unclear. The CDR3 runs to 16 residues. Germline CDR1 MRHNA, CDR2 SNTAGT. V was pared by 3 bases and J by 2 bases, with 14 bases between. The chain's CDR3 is CASSESRLFPYNEQFF. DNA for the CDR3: TGTGCCAGCAGTGAGTCCCGACTTTTCCCCTACAATGAGCAGTTCTTC.

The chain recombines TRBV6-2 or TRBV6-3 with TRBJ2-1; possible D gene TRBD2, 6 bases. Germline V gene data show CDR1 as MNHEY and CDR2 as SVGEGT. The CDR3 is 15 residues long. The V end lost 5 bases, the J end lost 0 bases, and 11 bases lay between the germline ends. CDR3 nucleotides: TGTGCCAGCAGTAGCGGGTTCAGCTCCTACAATGAGCAGTTCTTC. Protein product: CASSSGFSSYNEQFF.

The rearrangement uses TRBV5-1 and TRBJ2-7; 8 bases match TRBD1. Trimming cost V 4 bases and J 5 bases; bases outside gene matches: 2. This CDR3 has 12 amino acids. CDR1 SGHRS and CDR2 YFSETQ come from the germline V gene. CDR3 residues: CASSLDRDEQYF. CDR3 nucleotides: TGCGCCAGCAGCCTGGACAGGGACGAGCAGTACTTC.

For the CDR3, the DNA is TGTGCCAGCAGCGGACAGGGGAGGACTGAAGCTTTCTTT. It specifies CASSGQGRTEAFF. V gene TRBV6-4 combines with J gene TRBJ1-1, with 9 nucleotides matching TRBD1. CDR1 is MRHNA, CDR2 SNTAGT, per germline. The CDR3 runs 13 residues. The V gene end was trimmed by 6 bases and the J gene end by 5 bases; junction bases not matched to a gene: 4.

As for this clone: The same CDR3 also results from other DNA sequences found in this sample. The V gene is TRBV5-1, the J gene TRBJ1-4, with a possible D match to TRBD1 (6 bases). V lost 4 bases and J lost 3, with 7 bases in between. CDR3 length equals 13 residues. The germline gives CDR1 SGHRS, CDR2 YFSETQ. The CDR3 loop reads CASSTGSNEKLFF. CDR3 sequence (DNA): TGCGCCAGCAGCACAGGGTCTAATGAAAAACTGTTTTTT.

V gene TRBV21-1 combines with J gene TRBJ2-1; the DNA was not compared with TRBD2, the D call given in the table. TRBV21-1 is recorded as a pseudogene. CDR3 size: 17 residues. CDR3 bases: TGTGCCAGCAGCAAACCGGGAGAAGCGGGAGGTTACAATGAGCAGTTCTTC. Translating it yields CASSKPGEAGGYNEQFF.

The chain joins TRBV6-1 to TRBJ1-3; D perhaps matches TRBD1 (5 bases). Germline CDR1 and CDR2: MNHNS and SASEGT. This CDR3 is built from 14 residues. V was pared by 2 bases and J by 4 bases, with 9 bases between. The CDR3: CASSEMAGGNTIYF. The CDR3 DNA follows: TGTGCCAGCAGTGAAATGGCAGGGGGAAACACCATATATTTT.

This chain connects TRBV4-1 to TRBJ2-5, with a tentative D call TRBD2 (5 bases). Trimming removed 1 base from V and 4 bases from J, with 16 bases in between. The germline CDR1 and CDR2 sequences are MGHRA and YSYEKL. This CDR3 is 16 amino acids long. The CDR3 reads CASSQGISGVGETQYF. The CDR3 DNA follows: TGCGCCAGCAGCCAAGGAATTTCCGGGGTCGGAGAGACCCAGTACTTC.

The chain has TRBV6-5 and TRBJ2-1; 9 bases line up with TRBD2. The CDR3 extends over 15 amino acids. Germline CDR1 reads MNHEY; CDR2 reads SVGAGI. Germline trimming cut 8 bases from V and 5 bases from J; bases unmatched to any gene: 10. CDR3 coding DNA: TGTGCCAGCGGCGGGAGGGCCGTTAAAGACAATGAGCAGTTCTTC. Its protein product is CASGGRAVKDNEQFF.

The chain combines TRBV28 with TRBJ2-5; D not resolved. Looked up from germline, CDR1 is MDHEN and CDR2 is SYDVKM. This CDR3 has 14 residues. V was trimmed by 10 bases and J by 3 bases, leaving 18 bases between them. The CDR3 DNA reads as TGTGCCATCCTTCTACCCAATGAAAAAGAGACCCAGTACTTC. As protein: CAILLPNEKETQYF.

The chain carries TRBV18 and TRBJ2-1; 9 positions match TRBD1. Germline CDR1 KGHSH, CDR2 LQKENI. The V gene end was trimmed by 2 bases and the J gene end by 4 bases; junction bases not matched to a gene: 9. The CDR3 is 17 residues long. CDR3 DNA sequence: TGTGCCAGCTCACCAGGGGACAGGGCCTCCCCTTACAATGAGCAGTTCTTC. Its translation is CASSPGDRASPYNEQFF.

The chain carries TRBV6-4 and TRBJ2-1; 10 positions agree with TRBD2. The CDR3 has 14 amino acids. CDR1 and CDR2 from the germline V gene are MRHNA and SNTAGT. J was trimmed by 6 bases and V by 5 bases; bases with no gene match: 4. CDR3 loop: CASSRLAGVNEQFF. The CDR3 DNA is TGTGCCAGCAGTAGGCTAGCGGGGGTCAATGAGCAGTTCTTC.

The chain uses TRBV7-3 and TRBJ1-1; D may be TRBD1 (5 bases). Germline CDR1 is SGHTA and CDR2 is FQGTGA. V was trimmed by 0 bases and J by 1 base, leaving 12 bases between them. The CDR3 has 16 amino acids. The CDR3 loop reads CASSLTGGRTNTEAFF. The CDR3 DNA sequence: TGTGCCAGCAGCTTAACCGGGGGACGGACGAACACTGAAGCTTTCTTT.

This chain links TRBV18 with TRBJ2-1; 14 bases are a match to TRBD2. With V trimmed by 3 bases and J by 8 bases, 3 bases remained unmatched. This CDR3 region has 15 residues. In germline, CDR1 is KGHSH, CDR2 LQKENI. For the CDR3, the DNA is TGTGCCAGCTCACCTGGACTAGCGGGAGGCCATGAGCAGTTCTTC. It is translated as CASSPGLAGGHEQFF. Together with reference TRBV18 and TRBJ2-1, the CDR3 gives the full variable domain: NAGVMQNPRHLVRRRGQEARLRCSPMKGHSHVYWYRQLPEEGLKFMVYLQKENIIDESGMPKERFSAEFPKEGPSILRIQQVVRGDSAAYFCASSPGLAGGHEQFFGPGTRLTVL.

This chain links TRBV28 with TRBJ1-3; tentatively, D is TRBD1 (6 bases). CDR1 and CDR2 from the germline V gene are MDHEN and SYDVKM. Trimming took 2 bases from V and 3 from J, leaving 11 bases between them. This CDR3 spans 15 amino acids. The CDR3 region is CASSLVVGHGNTIYF. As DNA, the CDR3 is TGTGCCAGCAGTTTAGTCGTGGGACATGGAAACACCATATATTTT. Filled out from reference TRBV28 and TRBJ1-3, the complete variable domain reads DVKVTQSSRYLVKRTGEKVFLECVQDMDHENMFWYRQDPGLGLRLIYFSYDVKMKEKGDIPEGYSVSREKKERFSLILESASTNQTSMYLCASSLVVGHGNTIYFGEGSWLTVV.

This CDR3 is CASSSPFDRTFSGNTIYF. In DNA form, the CDR3 reads TGTGCCAGTAGTTCCCCTTTCGACAGGACCTTCTCTGGAAACACCATATATTTT. This chain links TRBV19 with TRBJ1-3; the D gene is possibly TRBD1 (6 bases). CDR1 and CDR2 (germline): LNHDA, SQIVND (reference sequence). The CDR3 length is 18 residues. V lost 5 bases and J lost 0, with 20 bases in between. Drawing the rest from reference TRBV19 and TRBJ1-3, the complete variable domain is DGGITQSPKYLFRKEGQNVTLSCEQNLNHDAMYWYRQDPGQGLRLIYYSQIVNDFQKGDIAEGYSVSREKKESFPLTVTSAQKNPTAFYLCASSSPFDRTFSGNTIYFGEGSWLTVV.

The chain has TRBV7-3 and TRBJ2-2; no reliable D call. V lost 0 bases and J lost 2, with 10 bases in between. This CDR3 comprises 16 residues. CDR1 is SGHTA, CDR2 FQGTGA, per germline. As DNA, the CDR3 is TGTGCCAGCAGCTTAACGTTCGGTCTTAACACCGGGGAGCTGTTTTTT. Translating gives CASSLTFGLNTGELFF. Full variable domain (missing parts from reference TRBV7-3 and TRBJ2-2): GAGVSQTPSNKVTEKGKYVELRCDPISGHTALYWYRQSLGQGPEFLIYFQGTGAADDSGLPNDRFFAVRPEGSVSTLKIQRTERGDSAVYLCASSLTFGLNTGELFFGEGSRLTVL.

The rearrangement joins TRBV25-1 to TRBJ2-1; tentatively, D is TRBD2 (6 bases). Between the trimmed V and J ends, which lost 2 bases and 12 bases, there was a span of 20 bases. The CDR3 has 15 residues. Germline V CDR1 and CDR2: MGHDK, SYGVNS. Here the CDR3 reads CASSEVRDSPGRQFF. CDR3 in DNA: TGTGCCAGCAGTGAAGTCAGGGACTCGCCTGGACGGCAGTTCTTC.

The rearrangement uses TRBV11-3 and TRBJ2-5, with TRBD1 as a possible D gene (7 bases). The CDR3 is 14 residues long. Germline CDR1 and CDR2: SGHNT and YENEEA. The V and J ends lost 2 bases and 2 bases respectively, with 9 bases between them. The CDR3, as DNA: TGTGCCAGCAGCTTATCAGGGGGGCAAGAGACCCAGTACTTC. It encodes CASSLSGGQETQYF.

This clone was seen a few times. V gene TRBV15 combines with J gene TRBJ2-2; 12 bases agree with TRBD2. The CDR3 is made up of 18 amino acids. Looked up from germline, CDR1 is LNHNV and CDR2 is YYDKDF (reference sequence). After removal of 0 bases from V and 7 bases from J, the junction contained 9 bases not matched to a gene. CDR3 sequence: CATSRDMTSGSSNGELFF. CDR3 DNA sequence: TGTGCCACCAGCAGAGACATGACTAGCGGGAGTTCGAACGGGGAGCTGTTTTTT.

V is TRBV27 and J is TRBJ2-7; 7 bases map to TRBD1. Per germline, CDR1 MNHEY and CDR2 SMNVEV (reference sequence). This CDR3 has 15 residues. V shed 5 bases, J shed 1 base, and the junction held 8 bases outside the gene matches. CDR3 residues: CASSPLDRFSYEQYF. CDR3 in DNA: TGTGCCAGCAGTCCCCTGGACAGGTTTTCCTACGAGCAGTACTTC.